This T cell receptor beta chain derives from a study of cytomegalovirus exposure and HLA in healthy donors. Study-level findings and limits: The authors judged a highly shared variant cluster likely a sequencing artifact. The study flagged about 150 TCR beta chains as cytomegalovirus-associated. In a later analysis, TCR beta V- and J-gene trimming was associated with a missense DCLRE1C variant.

Germline values: CDR1 SGHVS, CDR2 FNYEAQ. The CDR3 has 15 amino acids. Trimming removed 5 bases from V and 3 bases from J; junction bases left unmatched: 7. The PCR used 60 Vbeta and 13 Jbeta primers. Method: immunoSEQ multiplex PCR; TCRdb's copy keeps in-frame clones and lacks some. The sample records some 160,000 clones, 80% being singletons. About this clone itself: Antigen unknown.

This receptor was taken from a male donor in good health and CMV-seropositive. The sequenced sample consisted of PBMCs. The rearrangement links TRBV7-6 to TRBJ2-7, with TRBD1 matching over 10 bases. The CDR3 sequence: CASSPTGTGVYEQYF. CDR3 coding DNA: TGTGCCAGCAGCCCAACCGGGACAGGGGTCTACGAGCAGTACTTC.